What follows are 30 T cell receptor beta chains derived from one specimen sequenced in a study of blood T cell repertoires in COVID-19. Profiled with immunoSEQ multiplex PCR; TCRdb holds only in-frame clones, not every one. The sample lists just over 250,000 clones, 80% to 90% occurring once. The sample was peripheral blood. These receptors came from a woman in her 50s with acute or convalescent COVID-19.

This clone has a handful of counts. This chain uses TRBV6-5 with TRBJ1-1, with D maybe TRBD1 (6 bases). V gave up 2 bases and J gave up 0 bases, with 13 bases separating them. CDR1 MNHEY and CDR2 SVGAGI come from the germline V gene. The CDR3 has 16 amino acids. For the CDR3, the DNA is TGTGCCAGCAGTTACGTTGGGAAGGGGGTGAACACTGAAGCTTTCTTT. It translates to CASSYVGKGVNTEAFF.

The chain employs TRBV5-5 and TRBJ1-1; D is uncertain. The CDR3 extends over 13 amino acids. Deletions cut 8 bases from V and 0 bases from J, with 11 bases between. CDR1 and CDR2 from the germline V gene are SGHKS and YYEKEE (reference sequence). The CDR3 nucleotides are TGTGCCAGTTGGAGTTTCATGAACACTGAAGCTTTCTTT. Its protein is CASWSFMNTEAFF.

The chain has TRBV19 and TRBJ1-6, with D perhaps matching TRBD1 (6 bases). Germline V gives CDR1 LNHDA, CDR2 SQIVND (reference sequence). This CDR3 has 16 residues. V was trimmed by 3 bases and J by 5 bases, leaving 14 bases between them. CDR3 amino acids: CASSMSAGQHNSPLHF. As DNA, the CDR3 is TGTGCCAGTAGTATGTCGGCCGGACAGCATAATTCACCCCTCCACTTT.

The chain has TRBV5-1 and TRBJ1-2, with 12 bases matching TRBD1. CDR3 length: 15 amino acids. CDR1 and CDR2 from the germline V gene are SGHRS and YFSETQ. Trimming at V came to 4 bases and at J to 8 bases, leaving 9 bases not matched to a gene. DNA of the CDR3: TGCGCCAGCAGCCTGTCGGGACAGGGGGCTGAGGGCTACACCTTC. As protein: CASSLSGQGAEGYTF.

The rearrangement joins TRBV27 to TRBJ1-4; tentative D call: TRBD1 (5 bases). V lost 8 bases and J lost 3, with 10 bases in between. CDR3 length: 13 amino acids. From germline, CDR1 is MNHEY and CDR2 SMNVEV (reference sequence). The CDR3 DNA reads as TGTGCCAGCCGGGGGTGGGCTAATGAAAAACTGTTTTTT. Encoded protein: CASRGWANEKLFF.

V usage is TRBV6-6 and J usage is TRBJ2-7; possibly TRBD2 for D (5 bases). This CDR3 has 13 residues. Germline CDR1 and CDR2: MNHNY and SVGAGI (reference sequence). V shed 5 bases and J shed 6 bases, with 14 bases lying between them. The chain's CDR3 is CASSKPPAGEQYF. The CDR3 bases are TGTGCCAGCAGTAAACCGCCCGCGGGCGAGCAGTACTTC.

The V and J genes are TRBV7-2 and TRBJ2-7, with D maybe TRBD2 (6 bases). The CDR3 runs 15 residues. Trimming stripped 5 bases from V and 4 bases from J, with 18 bases between. Per germline, CDR1 SGHTA and CDR2 FQGNSA. CDR3 nucleotides: TGTGCCAGCAGCCGTGAGACGGGAGTTATATACGAGCAGTACTTC. This codes for CASSRETGVIYEQYF.

V is TRBV19 and J is TRBJ1-2, with D unresolved. The CDR3 extends over 12 amino acids. V was pared by 8 bases and J by 6 bases, with 13 bases between. Germline CDR1 reads LNHDA; CDR2 reads SQIVND (reference sequence). The CDR3 DNA reads TGTGCCAGTTCTTCAAGACGGGATGGCTACACCTTC. Its protein is CASSSRRDGYTF.

The V call is TRBV19, the J call TRBJ1-2; D is unclear. The CDR3 length is 13 residues. Deletions cut 5 bases from V and 4 bases from J, with 11 bases between. Germline values: CDR1 LNHDA, CDR2 SQIVND (reference sequence). The CDR3 region is CASSSNTIYGYTF. The CDR3 bases are TGTGCCAGTAGTTCCAACACTATCTATGGCTACACCTTC.

The V call is TRBV4-3, the J call TRBJ2-1, with TRBD2 as a possible D gene (6 bases). V lost 0 bases to trimming and J lost 2 bases, with 23 bases between them. Germline V gene data show CDR1 as LGHNA and CDR2 as YSLEER. This CDR3 comprises 20 residues. CDR3 sequence reads: CASSQDPGLRNEDPYNEQFF. Here the CDR3 DNA reads TGCGCCAGCAGCCAAGACCCGGGACTCCGAAACGAGGACCCCTACAATGAGCAGTTCTTC.

The sample holds one count of this clone. The rearrangement links TRBV18 to TRBJ1-5, with D perhaps matching TRBD1 (6 bases). The CDR3 has 14 amino acids. V was cut by 3 bases and J by 6 bases, with 12 bases left in between. The V gene's germline CDR1 is KGHSH and CDR2 LQKENI. The CDR3 reads CASSPLGAGQPQHF. The CDR3 DNA reads TGTGCCAGCTCACCGTTGGGGGCAGGTCAGCCCCAGCATTTT.

This CDR3 reads CASSVGAGGQQTGNTIYF. The CDR3 bases are TGTGCCAGCAGCGTAGGGGCAGGGGGCCAACAAACTGGAAACACCATATATTTT. The chain links TRBV9 to TRBJ1-3; TRBD1 matches 8 bases. Per the germline V gene, CDR1 is SGDLS and CDR2 is YYNGEE. The CDR3 loop spans 18 amino acids. The V gene end was trimmed by 0 bases and the J gene end by 2 bases; junction bases not matched to a gene: 10.

CDR3 sequence: CASSDRAGSYTF. The CDR3 coding sequence is TGTGCCAGCTCGGACAGGGCGGGAAGCTACACCTTC. The chain combines TRBV18 with TRBJ1-2; 8 bases agree with TRBD1. CDR1 is KGHSH and CDR2 is LQKENI in the germline V gene. CDR3 length equals 12 residues. The J segment lost 9 bases and the V segment lost 6 bases, leaving 6 bases of the junction unmatched.

The chain has TRBV18 and TRBJ2-5, with 7 bases that match TRBD2. The CDR3 spans 14 residues. Germline V lookup: CDR1 KGHSH, CDR2 LQKENI. Unmatched junction bases numbered 2, after V lost 2 bases and J lost 2 bases. DNA of the CDR3: TGTGCCAGCTCACCAGGGGACTATCAAGAGACCCAGTACTTC. Its translation is CASSPGDYQETQYF.

V gene TRBV7-9 combines with J gene TRBJ1-1; 7 bases line up with TRBD1. After removal of 1 base from V and 6 bases from J, the junction contained 5 bases not matched to a gene. Germline V lookup: CDR1 SEHNR, CDR2 FQNEAQ (reference sequence). The CDR3 spans 14 residues. The CDR3 DNA follows: TGTGCCAGCAGCTTAGAAGGTACAGGGGCTGAAGCTTTCTTT. Translating gives CASSLEGTGAEAFF.

The V gene is TRBV15, the J gene TRBJ1-5; 8 positions match TRBD1. CDR1 is LNHNV, CDR2 YYDKDF, per germline (reference sequence). The V gene end was trimmed by 4 bases and the J gene end by 5 bases; junction bases not matched to a gene: 7. The CDR3 covers 15 residues. As DNA, the CDR3 is TGTGCCACCAGCAAACCCGACAGGGGAGATCAGCCCCAGCATTTT. It yields the protein CATSKPDRGDQPQHF.

V usage is TRBV19 and J usage is TRBJ1-1; D call uncertain. The CDR3 loop spans 14 amino acids. Per germline, CDR1 LNHDA and CDR2 SQIVND (reference sequence). The V gene lost 1 base and the J gene lost 10 bases, with 16 bases spanning the gap. The CDR3 bases are TGTGCCAGTAGTATAGGGGCTACCCTCCGCCCAGCTTTCTTT. Protein: CASSIGATLRPAFF.

The rearrangement links TRBV3-1 (or the pseudogene TRBV3-2) to TRBJ2-1, with 11 bases identical to TRBD1. Germline CDR1 reads LGHDT; CDR2 reads YNNKEL (reference sequence). The CDR3 has 17 residues. J lost 12 bases, V lost 0 bases, and 13 bases had no gene match. The CDR3, as DNA: TGTGCCAGCAGCCAAGACCTGGACAGGGGGCAGGGGGTATCGCAGTTCTTC. Encoded protein: CASSQDLDRGQGVSQFF.

The V and J genes are TRBV11-3 and TRBJ2-1; D possibly corresponds to TRBD1 (5 bases). This CDR3 contains 15 residues. V lost 5 bases and J lost 0, with 11 bases in between. Germline V gene sequence: CDR1 SGHNT, CDR2 YENEEA. The CDR3 coding sequence is TGTGCCAGCAGCCCGGACACCTCCTCCTACAATGAGCAGTTCTTC. Its translation is CASSPDTSSYNEQFF. The full variable domain, in which reference TRBV11-3 and TRBJ2-1 provide the parts outside the CDR3, is EAGVVQSPRYKIIEKKQPVAFWCNPISGHNTLYWYLQNLGQGPELLIRYENEEAVDDSQLPKDRFSAERLKGVDSTLKIQPAELGDSAVYLCASSPDTSSYNEQFFGPGTRLTVL.

The rearrangement joins TRBV6-5 to TRBJ2-3; perhaps TRBD1 as D (6 bases). The CDR3 has 13 residues. CDR1 is MNHEY and CDR2 is SVGAGI in the germline V gene. V was shortened by 6 bases and J by 7 bases, with 14 bases between the two germline ends. The CDR3 DNA sequence: TGTGCCAGCAGCTTAGGGACATTTAATACGCAGTATTTT. This gives the protein CASSLGTFNTQYF.

The chain joins TRBV4-1 to TRBJ2-3, with 11 nucleotides matching TRBD2. Germline V gene lookup returns CDR1 MGHRA and CDR2 YSYEKL. This CDR3 is built from 16 residues. V lost 1 base to trimming and J lost 1 base; unmatched junction nucleotides: 1. In DNA form, the CDR3 reads TGCGCCAGCAGCCAAGCGACTAGCGGGGGCACAGATACGCAGTATTTT. It specifies CASSQATSGGTDTQYF.

V is TRBV28 and J is TRBJ1-3, with D tentatively TRBD1 (5 bases). The CDR3 has 15 residues. CDR1 MDHEN and CDR2 SYDVKM come from the germline V gene. Trimming stripped 2 bases from V and 7 bases from J, with 15 bases between. This CDR3 is CASSLKGRIGNTIYF. CDR3 DNA sequence: TGTGCCAGCAGTTTAAAGGGGCGAATCGGGAACACCATATATTTT. The full variable domain, its missing parts supplied by reference TRBV28 and TRBJ1-3, is DVKVTQSSRYLVKRTGEKVFLECVQDMDHENMFWYRQDPGLGLRLIYFSYDVKMKEKGDIPEGYSVSREKKERFSLILESASTNQTSMYLCASSLKGRIGNTIYFGEGSWLTVV.

The chain couples TRBV28 to TRBJ2-5, with 8 bases identical to TRBD1. In germline, CDR1 is MDHEN, CDR2 SYDVKM. V trimming: 4 bases; J trimming: 5 bases; junction bases outside the gene matches: 6. There are 14 residues in the CDR3. The CDR3 region has the DNA TGTGCCAGCAGTTCGATCAGGGGGCGGGAGACCCAGTACTTC. Residues: CASSSIRGRETQYF. Using reference TRBV28 and TRBJ2-5 for the parts outside the CDR3, the full variable domain is DVKVTQSSRYLVKRTGEKVFLECVQDMDHENMFWYRQDPGLGLRLIYFSYDVKMKEKGDIPEGYSVSREKKERFSLILESASTNQTSMYLCASSSIRGRETQYFGPGTRLLVL.

The genes are TRBV7-8 and TRBJ2-7; TRBD2 agrees at 7 bases. Germline CDR1 is SGHVS and CDR2 is FQNEAQ. The length of the CDR3 is 14 residues. J gave up 3 bases and V 5 bases, and 7 bases lay outside the gene matches. The CDR3 protein is CASSGYGGDYEQYF. The CDR3 DNA sequence: TGTGCCAGCAGCGGATATGGGGGGGACTACGAGCAGTACTTC.

The rearrangement links TRBV7-8 to TRBJ1-1; 10 bases fit TRBD1. This CDR3 is 14 amino acids long. From germline, CDR1 is SGHVS and CDR2 FQNEAQ. The V and J ends lost 5 bases and 5 bases, in that order; junction bases with no gene match: 5. The CDR3 DNA sequence: TGTGCCAGCAGCACGGGGACAGGGGTGACTGAAGCTTTCTTT. Amino acids: CASSTGTGVTEAFF. Looking up the rest from reference TRBV7-8 and TRBJ1-1 gives the full variable domain: GAGVSQSPRYKVAKRGQDVALRCDPISGHVSLFWYQQALGQGPEFLTYFQNEAQLDKSGLPSDRFFAERPEGSVSTLKIQRTQQEDSAVYLCASSTGTGVTEAFFGQGTRLTVV.

V and J are TRBV5-1 and TRBJ2-1, with 8 bases aligning to TRBD2. The CDR3 has 16 amino acids. The V gene's germline CDR1 is SGHRS and CDR2 YFSETQ. V was clipped by 0 bases and J by 0 bases; unmatched bases: 2. The CDR3 region is CASSLAGGFSYNEQFF. The CDR3 DNA sequence: TGCGCCAGCAGCTTGGCGGGGGGGTTCTCCTACAATGAGCAGTTCTTC.

This clone has only a few counts. The genes are TRBV11-2 and TRBJ2-7, with 9 bases that match TRBD1. V shed 4 bases, J shed 5 bases, and the junction held 9 bases outside the gene matches. Germline lookup yields CDR1 SGHAT and CDR2 FQNNGV. The CDR3 contains 15 residues. The DNA of the CDR3 is TGTGCCAGCAGCTCACCGGGACAGGGAATCCACGAGCAGTACTTC. Encoded protein: CASSSPGQGIHEQYF.

This sequence joins TRBV5-1 and TRBJ2-5; D possibly corresponds to TRBD1 (5 bases). Germline CDR1 reads SGHRS; CDR2 reads YFSETQ. CDR3 length equals 16 residues. The V gene lost 0 bases and the J gene lost 1 base, with 13 bases spanning the gap. CDR3 loop: CASSLDPTRVQETQYF. In DNA form, the CDR3 reads TGCGCCAGCAGCTTGGACCCTACCAGGGTCCAAGAGACCCAGTACTTC. Full variable domain (outside the CDR3, taken from reference TRBV5-1 and TRBJ2-5): KAGVTQTPRYLIKTRGQQVTLSCSPISGHRSVSWYQQTPGQGLQFLFEYFSETQRNKGNFPGRFSGRQFSNSRSEMNVSTLELGDSALYLCASSLDPTRVQETQYFGPGTRLLVL.

The rearrangement uses TRBV27 and TRBJ1-3, with TRBD1 identical over 8 bases. The CDR3 covers 16 residues. Germline trimming cut 5 bases from V and 3 bases from J; bases unmatched to any gene: 9. Germline CDR1 and CDR2: MNHEY and SMNVEV (reference sequence). The CDR3 protein is CASSPLPGGGGNTIYF. In DNA, the CDR3 is TGTGCCAGCAGTCCCCTGCCAGGGGGCGGTGGAAACACCATATATTTT.

V gene TRBV9 combines with J gene TRBJ1-5; D call uncertain. From germline, CDR1 is SGDLS and CDR2 YYNGEE. The CDR3 totals 15 residues. Deletions cut 0 bases from V and 9 bases from J, with 16 bases between. The CDR3 is CASSVGGDGRVPQHF. DNA of the CDR3: TGTGCCAGCAGCGTAGGAGGAGACGGGAGAGTGCCCCAGCATTTT.